These 6 T cell receptor beta chains were sequenced from one sample in a study of PD-1 blockade in classical Hodgkin lymphoma. TCRdb's copy holds only in-frame clones and misses some; the assay was immunoSEQ multiplex PCR. The sample shows about 25,000 clones, under 90% of them seen only once. Specified time point: cycle 4 day 1 (C4D1), after less than 7 weeks of nivolumab. All trial patients relapsed after autologous stem cell transplantation. Source: peripheral blood mononuclear cells (PBMCs), taken before the fourth cycle of nivolumab. The receptors derive from a human donor with classical Hodgkin lymphoma.

The chain employs TRBV27 and TRBJ1-2; 7 bases align to TRBD1. Germline CDR1 MNHEY, CDR2 SMNVEV (reference sequence). This CDR3 region has 15 residues. V shed 5 bases, J shed 0 bases, and the junction held 6 bases outside the gene matches. This CDR3 is CASSLRGKANYGYTF. Here the CDR3 DNA reads TGTGCCAGCAGTCTCAGGGGGAAGGCTAACTATGGCTACACCTTC.

The rearrangement links TRBV28 to TRBJ1-2, with a tentative D call TRBD1 (6 bases). Germline loops: CDR1 MDHEN, CDR2 SYDVKM. This CDR3 region has 13 residues. Trimming took 3 bases from V and 8 from J, leaving 13 bases between them. The CDR3 spells CASSLTGADGYTF. As DNA, the CDR3 is TGTGCCAGCAGTTTGACGGGGGCTGACGGCTACACCTTC.

This clone was observed a single time. The rearrangement links TRBV5-1 to TRBJ1-2; D remains unclear. Germline assignment: CDR1 SGHRS and CDR2 YFSETQ. This CDR3 is built from 14 residues. Trimming left V 0 bases short and J 3 bases short, with 9 bases between. The chain's CDR3 is CASSLGPVDYGYTF. The CDR3 bases are TGCGCCAGCAGCTTGGGGCCAGTTGACTATGGCTACACCTTC.

The V and J genes are TRBV9 and TRBJ1-5; D is ambiguous. The V and J ends lost 3 bases and 4 bases respectively, with 14 bases between them. Germline V lookup: CDR1 SGDLS, CDR2 YYNGEE. The CDR3 length is 15 residues. The CDR3 nucleotides read TGTGCCAGCAGCGATGGTGGGTTAAAAAATCAGCCCCAGCATTTT. Its translation: CASSDGGLKNQPQHF.

The chain links TRBV5-5 to TRBJ1-5; D ambiguous. The CDR3 has 13 amino acids. V lost 4 bases and J lost 7, with 12 bases in between. Germline V gene lookup returns CDR1 SGHKS and CDR2 YYEKEE (reference sequence). CDR3 sequence (DNA): TGTGCCAGCAGCGCCTTGCGTGGCCAGCCCCAGCATTTT. Protein product: CASSALRGQPQHF.

In nucleotides, the CDR3 is TGTGCCAGCAGTGACGAGGTACTCTACGAGCAGTACTTC. It yields the protein CASSDEVLYEQYF. The chain has TRBV2 and TRBJ2-7; D unresolved. This CDR3 spans 13 amino acids. Germline CDR1 and CDR2: SNHLY and FYNNEI. Trimming stripped 3 bases from V and 3 bases from J, with 9 bases between.